The sample holds a few counts of the clone carrying this TCR beta chain. What it recognizes is unknown. This specimen belongs to a study of blood T cells in healthy people across ages. Looked up from germline, CDR1 is DFQATT and CDR2 is SNEGSKA (reference sequence). The CDR3 runs 14 residues. V was trimmed by 4 bases and J by 4 bases, leaving 14 bases between them. Study-level points and caveats: The fall in TCR beta diversity per million T cells was roughly linear with age.

Primers used in a second PCR of roughly 7 to 12 cycles were a sample-barcoded 5' primer and a J-beta primer mix. Each of the cDNA molecules was tagged by a template-switch adaptor with 12 random nucleotides. Using its own MiXCR run on the 5' RACE reads, TCRdb lists one record per CDR3 protein. The sample holds 600,000 to 800,000 distinct CDR3 sequences; more than 20% are singletons and the top ten take roughly 3.6%. Sample: blood. The receptor was isolated from a man in his sixties or seventies in good health. V gene TRBV20-1 combines with J gene TRBJ2-1, with D maybe TRBD2 (6 bases). The CDR3 DNA sequence: TGCAGTGCTAAGGGACTCACCTCATACAATGAGCAGTTCTTC. It translates to CSAKGLTSYNEQFF.